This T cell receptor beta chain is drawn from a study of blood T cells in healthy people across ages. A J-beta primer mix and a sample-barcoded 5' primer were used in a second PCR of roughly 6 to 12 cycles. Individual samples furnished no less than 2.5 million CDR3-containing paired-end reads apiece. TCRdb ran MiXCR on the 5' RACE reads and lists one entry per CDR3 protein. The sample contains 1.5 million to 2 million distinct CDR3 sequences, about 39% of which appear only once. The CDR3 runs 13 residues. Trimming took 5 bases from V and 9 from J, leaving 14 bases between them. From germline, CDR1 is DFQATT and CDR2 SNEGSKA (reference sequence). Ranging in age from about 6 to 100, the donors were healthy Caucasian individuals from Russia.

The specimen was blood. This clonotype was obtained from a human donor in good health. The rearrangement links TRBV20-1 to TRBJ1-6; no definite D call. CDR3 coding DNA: TGCAGTGCTTCCGAGGTCGGCTTTTCACCCCTCCACTTT. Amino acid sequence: CSASEVGFSPLHF.